Below are 10 T cell receptor beta chains sequenced from a single sample in a study of T cell responses to AZD1222 COVID-19 vaccine. Sequenced by immunoSEQ multiplex PCR; TCRdb stores in-frame clones only, minus some. There are over 110,000 clones in the sample; around 89% occur only once, and roughly 1.7% lies in the top ten. The input for sequencing was peripheral blood, taken on day 0 of AZD1222 vaccination. Source of these receptors: an adult in good health.

The CDR3 sequence: CASSFSWTDGYTF. CDR3 DNA sequence: TGTGCCAGCAGTTTTTCCTGGACGGATGGCTACACCTTC. This chain uses TRBV28 with TRBJ1-2; D not resolved. There are 13 residues in the CDR3. V lost 3 bases and J 6 bases, leaving 11 bases between the germline ends. Germline CDR1 reads MDHEN; CDR2 reads SYDVKM.

V gene TRBV9 combines with J gene TRBJ1-1; D is uncertain. Germline V gene data show CDR1 as SGDLS and CDR2 as YYNGEE. The CDR3 runs 14 residues. The V and J ends lost 4 bases and 4 bases respectively, with 14 bases between them. CDR3 residues: CASSQEGRATEAFF. The CDR3 region has the DNA TGTGCCAGCAGCCAGGAGGGAAGGGCCACTGAAGCTTTCTTT.

J is TRBJ2-7 and V is TRBV5-1, with D maybe TRBD1 (5 bases). The V gene's germline CDR1 is SGHRS and CDR2 YFSETQ. This CDR3 has 13 amino acids. V gave up 5 bases and J gave up 5 bases, with 14 bases separating them. The CDR3 reads CASRGLVSHEQYF. In nucleotides, the CDR3 is TGCGCCAGCAGGGGGCTAGTCAGCCACGAGCAGTACTTC.

The V and J genes are TRBV7-3 and TRBJ1-1; D possibly corresponds to TRBD1 (5 bases). V lost 5 bases and J lost 4, with 11 bases in between. Germline CDR1 SGHTA, CDR2 FQGTGA. The CDR3 is 13 amino acids. The CDR3 bases are TGTGCCAGCAGCCCAGGGTCGGGCACTGAAGCTTTCTTT. It is translated as CASSPGSGTEAFF.

J is TRBJ2-2 and V is TRBV5-4; possibly TRBD2 for D (6 bases). This CDR3 is built from 16 residues. V was shortened by 0 bases and J by 1 base, with 10 bases between the two germline ends. From germline, CDR1 is SGHNT and CDR2 YYREEE (reference sequence). The CDR3 here is CASSLGAGENTGELFF. The CDR3 bases are TGTGCCAGCAGCTTGGGAGCGGGCGAGAACACCGGGGAGCTGTTTTTT.

The sample holds one count of this clone. The chain carries TRBV28 and TRBJ2-1; D unclear. The germline V gene has CDR1 MDHEN and CDR2 SYDVKM. Trimming took off 4 bases at V and 10 bases at J, with 11 bases between the two ends. This CDR3 has 12 residues. The CDR3 reads CASSSSRGEQFF. The CDR3 DNA is TGTGCCAGCAGTTCATCGAGAGGCGAGCAGTTCTTC. Variable domain in full (rest from reference TRBV28 and TRBJ2-1): DVKVTQSSRYLVKRTGEKVFLECVQDMDHENMFWYRQDPGLGLRLIYFSYDVKMKEKGDIPEGYSVSREKKERFSLILESASTNQTSMYLCASSSSRGEQFFGPGTRLTVL.

V and J are TRBV27 and TRBJ1-2; the D gene is possibly TRBD1 (5 bases). Trimming stripped 5 bases from V and 7 bases from J, with 20 bases between. The CDR3 consists of 15 residues. The germline CDR1 and CDR2 sequences are MNHEY and SMNVEV (reference sequence). The CDR3 sequence: CASSVMGGVGGGYTF. The CDR3 nucleotides read TGTGCCAGCAGTGTCATGGGGGGAGTTGGAGGTGGCTACACCTTC.

The CDR3 is CASSLIWADTQYF. The CDR3 DNA follows: TGTGCCAGCAGTTTAATCTGGGCAGATACGCAGTATTTT. This chain connects TRBV28 to TRBJ2-3; D remains unclear. Trimming pared 2 bases from V and 4 bases from J, leaving 7 bases between. The germline V gene has CDR1 MDHEN and CDR2 SYDVKM. The CDR3 is 13 amino acids.

This clone occurred once. CDR3 region: CASSRGGFVTTEAFF. CDR3 bases: TGCGCCAGCAGTCGAGGAGGTTTCGTGACCACTGAAGCTTTCTTT. The rearrangement links TRBV10-2 to TRBJ1-1; D gene ambiguous. The CDR3 length is 15 residues. Trimming pared 5 bases from V and 4 bases from J, leaving 17 bases between. The germline V gene has CDR1 WSHSY and CDR2 SAAADI.

The chain couples TRBV5-1 to TRBJ2-7, with D tentatively TRBD2 (5 bases). V was shortened by 2 bases and J by 3 bases, with 12 bases between the two germline ends. The CDR3 contains 14 residues. Germline CDR1 SGHRS, CDR2 YFSETQ. The chain's CDR3 is CASSFEGSGYEQYF. The CDR3 coding sequence is TGCGCCAGCAGCTTTGAGGGTTCGGGCTACGAGCAGTACTTC.